This T cell receptor beta chain originates from a study of shared clonotypes between healthy human individuals. The repertoire was sequenced with immunoSEQ multiplex PCR; TCRdb's copy has only in-frame clones and lacks some. The sample includes hundreds of thousands of clones, roughly 79% of them seen just once. V was pared by 1 base and J by 5 bases, with 29 bases between. CDR3 length: 21 residues. Germline-derived CDR1 and CDR2 are SGHTA and FQGTGA. The genes are TRBV7-3 and TRBJ2-2, with D maybe TRBD2 (6 bases). This clonotype originated in a woman between 40 and 50 years old in good health. Some clones in this sample may be carry-over from other donors' samples. What was sequenced was PBMCs. The CDR3 is CASSLNPPTGGRSIGTGELFF. The CDR3 bases are TGTGCCAGCAGCTTAAATCCCCCAACCGGAGGGAGGTCGATTGGGACCGGGGAGCTGTTTTTT.